This T cell receptor beta chain was recovered during a study of cytomegalovirus exposure and HLA in healthy donors. Study-wide results and limits: In a later analysis, parvovirus B19, influenza, CMV and Epstein-Barr virus appeared linked to several top co-occurrence clusters. The productive fraction for most TCR beta V segments was about 90% or about 30% in an earlier analysis. Sequencing probably produced one cluster of sequence variants that were highly shared. The investigators catalogued 160 or so TCR beta chains as cytomegalovirus-associated.

60 Vbeta and 13 Jbeta primers were used in PCR. Measured with immunoSEQ multiplex PCR; TCRdb has only the in-frame clones, and not every one. The profile shows about 180,000 clones, approximately 88% of them singletons. Worth noting for this clone: Its antigen is as yet unknown.

Germline CDR1 is SGHTA and CDR2 is FQGNSA. The CDR3 runs to 14 residues. The trim removed 2 bases at V and 6 bases at J, leaving 4 bases unmatched. The chain has TRBV7-2 and TRBJ1-5; TRBD1 matches 7 bases. This receptor was taken from a boy younger than 10 in good health and CMV-seronegative. Sequencing was done on a sample of PBMCs. The CDR3 DNA sequence: TGTGCCAGCAGCTTAAACAGGGGAGGTCAGCCCCAGCATTTT. Its translation: CASSLNRGGQPQHF.